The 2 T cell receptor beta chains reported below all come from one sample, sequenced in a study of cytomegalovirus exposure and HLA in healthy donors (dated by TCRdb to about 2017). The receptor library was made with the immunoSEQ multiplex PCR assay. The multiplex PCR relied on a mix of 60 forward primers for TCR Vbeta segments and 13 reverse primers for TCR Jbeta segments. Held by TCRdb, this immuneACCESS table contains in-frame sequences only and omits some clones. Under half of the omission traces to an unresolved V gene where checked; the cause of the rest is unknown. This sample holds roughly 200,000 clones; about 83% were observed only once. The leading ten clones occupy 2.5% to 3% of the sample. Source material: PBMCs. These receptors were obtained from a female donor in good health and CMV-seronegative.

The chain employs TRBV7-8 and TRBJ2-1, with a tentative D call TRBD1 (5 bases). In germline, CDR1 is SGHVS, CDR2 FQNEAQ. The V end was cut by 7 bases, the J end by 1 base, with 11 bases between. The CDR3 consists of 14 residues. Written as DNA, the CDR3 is TGTGCCAGCACCAGAGACAGTTCCTACAATGAGCAGTTCTTC. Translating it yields CASTRDSSYNEQFF.

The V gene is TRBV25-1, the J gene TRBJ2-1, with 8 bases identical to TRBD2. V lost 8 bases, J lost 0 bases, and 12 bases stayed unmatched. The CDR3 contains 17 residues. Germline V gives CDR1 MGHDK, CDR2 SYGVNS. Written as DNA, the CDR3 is TGTGCCAGCGGATCAACTAGCGGTAAAAGCTCCTACAATGAGCAGTTCTTC. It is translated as CASGSTSGKSSYNEQFF.